A selection of T cell receptor beta chains follows, all from one sample in a study of shared clonotypes between healthy human individuals. Assay used: immunoSEQ multiplex PCR; TCRdb lists only in-frame clones, some missing. The data contain about 2.2 million clones, 93% of them singletons. Sequencing was done on a sample of naive CD8+ T cells from PBMCs. The receptors originated from a man aged 18 to 29 in good health. Some clones in this sample may be carry-over from other donors' samples. Both conserved end residues are part of each CDR3. Fields, in order: D gene, CDR3 length, clone size, V gene, J gene, CDR3 DNA, CDR3 protein. The D gene is left open where the match is weak. Part of the rows lack a size; the others show once, few, many or a class for expanded clones.

-,15,-,TRBV7-9,TRBJ1-5,TGTGCCAGCAGCTCCGGGACACCAAGCAATCAGCCCCAGCATTTT,CASSSGTPSNQPQHF
TRBD1,16,-,TRBV27,TRBJ2-3,TGTGCCAGCAGTGCGGGGACAGGGTCTAGCACAGATACGCAGTATTTT,CASSAGTGSSTDTQYF
-,15,-,TRBV7-9,TRBJ1-2,TGTGCCAGCAGCTCCGATCTAGGAGTAAACTATGGCTACACCTTC,CASSSDLGVNYGYTF
-,13,-,TRBV13,TRBJ2-7,TGTGCCAGCAGCACAAGACAGAACTACGAGCAGTACTTC,CASSTRQNYEQYF
-,12,once,TRBV6-4,TRBJ1-2,TGTGCCAGCAGTGACTCGGGCTATGGCTACACCTTC,CASSDSGYGYTF
-,15,once,TRBV6-5,TRBJ2-1,TGTGCCAGCAGTTTGAAGAGCGGATCCTACAATGAGCAGTTCTTC,CASSLKSGSYNEQFF
TRBD2,16,-,TRBV2,TRBJ2-7,TGTGCCAGCAGGGAGCGGGGGGGCTCACACTCCTACGAGCAGTACTTC,CASRERGGSHSYEQYF
-,16,-,TRBV28,TRBJ1-1,TGTGCCAGCAGTTTTGGCACAATAGAAGGTAGTACTGAAGCTTTCTTT,CASSFGTIEGSTEAFF
-,15,-,TRBV6-5,TRBJ2-2,TGTGCCAGCAGTTACTCAACCTTGGGCACCGGGGAGCTGTTTTTT,CASSYSTLGTGELFF
-,14,-,TRBV7-9,TRBJ1-2,TGTGCCAGCAGCTTAGCGCTACGGCCGGAGGGCTACACCTTC,CASSLALRPEGYTF
-,16,-,TRBV4-3,TRBJ1-2,TGCGCCAGCAGCCAAGGAAGCCGGGACAAGGGGTATGGCTACACCTTC,CASSQGSRDKGYGYTF
TRBD2,17,-,TRBV30,TRBJ2-5,TGTGCCTGGAGTTCTACTAGCGGGACCTTGTACCAAGAGACCCAGTACTTC,CAWSSTSGTLYQETQYF
TRBD1,15,-,TRBV7-9,TRBJ2-1,TGTGCCAGCAGCTTAAGGGACAGGGTCTACAATGAGCAGTTCTTC,CASSLRDRVYNEQFF
-,15,-,TRBV5-1,TRBJ1-2,TGCGCCAGCAGCTTGGCCGGAGACAGGCTTTATGGCTACACCTTC,CASSLAGDRLYGYTF
TRBD1,14,-,TRBV29-1,TRBJ2-2,TGCAGCGTCCGGGACAGCCTTTCGACCGGGGAGCTGTTTTTT,CSVRDSLSTGELFF
-,15,-,TRBV5-1,TRBJ2-7,TGCGCCAGCAGCTTCTATCAGGGAGCGGCCTACGAGCAGTACTTC,CASSFYQGAAYEQYF
-,10,-,TRBV20-1,TRBJ2-7,TGCAGTGCTTTCTATTACGAGCAGTACTTC,CSAFYYEQYF
-,12,-,TRBV7-9,TRBJ1-2,TGTGCCAGCAGCCCCCCCGGCCGTGGCTACACCTTC,CASSPPGRGYTF